The 15 T cell receptor beta chains below all came from one sample that was sequenced in a study of cytomegalovirus exposure and HLA in healthy donors. In the PCR, 60 Vbeta and 13 Jbeta primers were used. This table comes from immunoSEQ multiplex PCR, and its TCRdb copy is limited to in-frame clones, with some not included. The table records about 160,000 clones, roughly 88% of them present only once. The specimen was PBMCs. These receptors all come from a middle-aged man in good health and CMV-seropositive.

The V call is TRBV4-1, the J call TRBJ2-7; D is possibly TRBD2 (6 bases). Germline values: CDR1 MGHRA, CDR2 YSYEKL. CDR3 length equals 18 residues. V lost 3 bases to trimming and J lost 2 bases, with 23 bases between them. The CDR3 spells CASSQETGTATSAYEQYF. The DNA for the CDR3 is TGCGCCAGCAGCCAGGAGACCGGGACTGCAACCTCGGCCTACGAGCAGTACTTC.

The rearrangement uses TRBV7-6 and TRBJ1-4, with 7 positions matching TRBD1. Per the germline V gene, CDR1 is SGHVS and CDR2 is FNYEAQ. Trimming at V came to 5 bases and at J to 4 bases, leaving 7 bases not matched to a gene. This CDR3 region has 15 residues. CDR3 loop: CASSPETGNNEKLFF. CDR3 coding DNA: TGTGCCAGCAGCCCCGAGACAGGGAATAATGAAAAACTGTTTTTT.

The CDR3 DNA is TGTGCCAGCTCACCACCGACAGGGGGTACAGATACGCAGTATTTT. The encoded protein is CASSPPTGGTDTQYF. The chain uses TRBV18 and TRBJ2-3; TRBD1 aligns across 9 bases. CDR3 length: 15 amino acids. Germline trimming cut 0 bases from V and 3 bases from J; bases unmatched to any gene: 1. Germline lookup yields CDR1 KGHSH and CDR2 LQKENI.

Comments on this clone: One end of the junction does not line up with germline, which may come from a read error. V gene TRBV2 combines with J gene TRBJ1-4; D is perhaps TRBD1 (5 bases). The CDR3 is 15 residues long. Germline CDR1 is SNHLY and CDR2 is FYNNEI. DNA for the CDR3: TGCGCTTCAGGGCCCAACAGAGTCCAAAATGAAAAACTGTTTTTT. Translated, it gives CASGPNRVQNEKLFF. Using reference TRBV2 and TRBJ1-4 for the parts outside the CDR3, the full variable domain is EPEVTQTPSHQVTQMGQEVILRCVPISNHLYFYWYRQILGQKVEFLVSFYNNEISEKSEIFDDQFSVERPDGSNFTLKIRSTKLEDSAMYFCASGPNRVQNEKLFFGSGTQLSVL.

The chain couples TRBV27 to TRBJ1-5; D might be TRBD1 (6 bases). The germline CDR1 and CDR2 sequences are MNHEY and SMNVEV (reference sequence). The CDR3 covers 15 residues. Trimming left V 5 bases short and J 7 bases short, with 18 bases between. CDR3 amino acids: CASSPGVGTIQPQHF. CDR3 coding DNA: TGTGCCAGCAGTCCGGGCGTCGGGACAATCCAGCCCCAGCATTTT.

This rearrangement joins TRBV5-4 to TRBJ2-2; 9 nucleotides align to TRBD1. There are 19 residues in the CDR3. V gave up 0 bases and J gave up 1 base; unmatched junction bases: 10. Germline V lookup: CDR1 SGHNT, CDR2 YYREEE (reference sequence). The CDR3 coding sequence is TGTGCCAGCAGCTTGGAGGGGGCCCCGGGACAGGGGAACACCGGGGAGCTGTTTTTT. Protein product: CASSLEGAPGQGNTGELFF. Full variable domain (missing parts from reference TRBV5-4 and TRBJ2-2): ETGVTQSPTHLIKTRGQQVTLRCSSQSGHNTVSWYQQALGQGPQFIFQYYREEENGRGNFPPRFSGLQFPNYSSELNVNALELDDSALYLCASSLEGAPGQGNTGELFFGEGSRLTVL.

Written as DNA, the CDR3 is TGCACCAGCAGCCAAGCGGGGCGGGGAAACAATGAGCAGTTCTTC. This sequence encodes CTSSQAGRGNNEQFF. The chain links TRBV1 to TRBJ2-1; the tabulated D call, TRBD2, remains unverified against the DNA. TRBV1 constitutes a pseudogene. This CDR3 spans 15 amino acids.

The rearrangement links TRBV10-1 to TRBJ2-1; 14 bases fit TRBD2. Germline-derived CDR1 and CDR2 are WNHNN and SYGVQD (reference sequence). CDR3 length: 13 amino acids. V gave up 8 bases and J gave up 9 bases; unmatched junction bases: 3. The CDR3 sequence is CASEGLAGGEQFF. CDR3 nucleotides: TGCGCCAGCGAAGGACTAGCGGGGGGTGAGCAGTTCTTC.

This clone was picked up a small number of times. J is TRBJ1-5 and V is TRBV6-6, with 8 positions matching TRBD1. CDR1 and CDR2 (germline): MNHNY, SVGAGI (reference sequence). The junction had 6 bases not matched to a gene; V was cut back by 5 bases and J by 3 bases. The CDR3 runs to 15 residues. CDR3 protein: CASSGDRGPNQPQHF. CDR3 nucleotide sequence: TGTGCCAGCAGTGGCGACAGGGGTCCCAATCAGCCCCAGCATTTT.

The chain links TRBV6-5 to TRBJ2-3, with a possible D match to TRBD1 (6 bases). The V end was cut by 2 bases, the J end by 3 bases, with 15 bases between. The germline CDR1 and CDR2 sequences are MNHEY and SVGAGI. The CDR3 has 16 residues. The CDR3: CASSYPSGQGTDTQYF. The CDR3 nucleotides read TGTGCCAGCAGTTACCCCTCGGGGCAGGGGACAGATACGCAGTATTTT.

J is TRBJ1-1 and V is TRBV12-5; D is possibly TRBD1 (5 bases). Germline CDR1 is LGHNT and CDR2 is FRNRAP. The length of the CDR3 is 13 residues. V shed 6 bases and J shed 5 bases, with 13 bases lying between them. As DNA, the CDR3 is TGTGCTAGTGGCGCTCAGGGTGCAACTGAAGCTTTCTTT. This gives the protein CASGAQGATEAFF.

The chain joins TRBV21-1 to TRBJ1-5; TRBD1 is taken as the D call from the table, unchecked against the DNA. TRBV21-1 is classified as a pseudogene. The CDR3 is made up of 13 amino acids. The CDR3 DNA sequence: TGTGCCAGGGCGGGACAGCGCAATCAGCCCCAGCATTTT. This sequence encodes CARAGQRNQPQHF.

The chain joins TRBV28 to TRBJ2-3; D perhaps matches TRBD1 (6 bases). Trimming pared 8 bases from V and 0 bases from J, leaving 21 bases between. The CDR3 is made up of 17 amino acids. CDR1 and CDR2 from the germline V gene are MDHEN and SYDVKM. CDR3 sequence: CASHPPRGGRSTDTQYF. CDR3 nucleotide sequence: TGTGCCAGCCACCCCCCTCGTGGGGGCCGTAGCACAGATACGCAGTATTTT.

The V gene is TRBV6-5, the J gene TRBJ1-1; perhaps TRBD1 as D (6 bases). The CDR3 spans 14 residues. The V gene lost 5 bases and the J gene lost 6 bases, with 16 bases spanning the gap. Germline V gene data show CDR1 as MNHEY and CDR2 as SVGAGI. The CDR3 DNA reads as TGTGCCAGCAGTACCCAGGGGAGAGGGGCTGAAGCTTTCTTT. Amino acids: CASSTQGRGAEAFF.

The rearrangement links TRBV5-4 to TRBJ1-1; tentatively, D is TRBD1 (5 bases). Germline loops: CDR1 SGHNT, CDR2 YYREEE (reference sequence). This CDR3 region has 14 residues. Trimming cost V 4 bases and J 1 base, with 11 bases left between them. Here the CDR3 DNA reads TGTGCCAGCAGCCCCCGGGGGGGGAACACTGAAGCTTTCTTT. Translated, it gives CASSPRGGNTEAFF. The complete variable domain, with remaining parts taken from reference TRBV5-4 and TRBJ1-1, reads ETGVTQSPTHLIKTRGQQVTLRCSSQSGHNTVSWYQQALGQGPQFIFQYYREEENGRGNFPPRFSGLQFPNYSSELNVNALELDDSALYLCASSPRGGNTEAFFGQGTRLTVV.